The 27 T cell receptor beta chains in this list originate from one sample, sequenced in a study of OX40 agonist ivuxolimab in advanced cancers. Only in-frame clones appear in the TCRdb table, and some are missing; sequencing was by immunoSEQ multiplex PCR. The sample has about 19,000 clones; around 81% are singletons. Sequencing used CD4+ or CD8+ T cells sorted from blood, obtained in a trial of the OX40 agonist ivuxolimab. These receptors originate from an adult with an advanced solid tumor such as melanoma, head and neck, liver or kidney cancer.

CDR3 protein: CASSPFSGMGGEQYF. CDR3 DNA sequence: TGTGCCAGCAGCCCTTTTTCCGGAATGGGAGGCGAGCAGTACTTC. This sequence joins TRBV11-3 and TRBJ2-5; TRBD2 is a possible D gene (6 bases). TRBJ2-7 matches the DNA end more closely, so the J call is doubtful. There are 15 residues in the CDR3. Germline CDR1 and CDR2: SGHNT and YENEEA.

V gene TRBV27 combines with J gene TRBJ1-4, with 7 bases that match TRBD1. The CDR3 loop spans 15 amino acids. Germline-derived CDR1 and CDR2 are MNHEY and SMNVEV (reference sequence). The J segment lost 1 base and the V segment lost 3 bases, leaving 2 bases of the junction unmatched. CDR3 DNA: TGTGCCAGCAGTTTTCAGGGGGAAACTAATGAAAAACTGTTTTTT. This translates into CASSFQGETNEKLFF.

The rearrangement links TRBV13 to TRBJ2-7, with 9 bases lining up with TRBD1. CDR1 is PRHDT, CDR2 FYEKMQ, per germline (reference sequence). The CDR3 is made up of 17 amino acids. The ends lost 5 bases at V and 3 bases at J; junction bases unmatched: 14. The CDR3 loop reads CASSHTRDRDYRYEQYF. Here the CDR3 DNA reads TGTGCCAGCAGCCACACCCGGGACAGGGATTATCGCTACGAGCAGTACTTC. The entire variable domain, with the rest obtained from reference TRBV13 and TRBJ2-7, is as follows: AAGVIQSPRHLIKEKRETATLKCYPIPRHDTVYWYQQGPGQDPQFLISFYEKMQSDKGSIPDRFSAQQFSDYHSELNMSSLELGDSALYFCASSHTRDRDYRYEQYFGPGTRLTVT.

The chain carries TRBV29-1 and TRBJ1-5; D unclear. This CDR3 region has 13 residues. The ends were cut back, 0 bases at V and 6 bases at J, with 9 bases in the middle. The germline CDR1 and CDR2 sequences are SQVTM and ANQGSEA. DNA for the CDR3: TGCAGCGTTGAAGACAGCGGTGGTCAGCCCCAGCATTTT. Protein product: CSVEDSGGQPQHF.

The chain employs TRBV7-9 and TRBJ1-5; D uncertain. V lost 9 bases and J lost 6, with 15 bases in between. CDR1 is SEHNR, CDR2 FQNEAQ, per germline (reference sequence). The CDR3 totals 13 residues. In DNA form, the CDR3 reads TGTGCCAGTAATGCTGGGGTTGGTCAGCCCCAGCATTTT. Translating it yields CASNAGVGQPQHF.

This clone has a handful of counts. V is TRBV4-2 and J is TRBJ2-3; tentatively, D is TRBD2 (6 bases). Per germline, CDR1 LGHNA and CDR2 YNFKEQ. V lost 3 bases to trimming and J lost 4 bases, with 8 bases between them. The CDR3 spans 13 residues. The CDR3 is CASSQGLADTQYF. The CDR3 DNA sequence: TGTGCCAGCAGCCAGGGACTGGCAGATACGCAGTATTTT.

This chain uses TRBV6-6 with TRBJ2-7, with 9 bases aligning to TRBD2. V lost 7 bases, J lost 4 bases, and 8 bases stayed unmatched. Germline values: CDR1 MNHNY, CDR2 SVGAGI (reference sequence). This CDR3 is built from 14 residues. This chain's CDR3 is CASTVAGVGYEQYF. DNA of the CDR3: TGTGCCAGCACGGTAGCGGGAGTAGGTTACGAGCAGTACTTC.

This chain connects TRBV5-5 to TRBJ1-4; D not resolved. The germline gives CDR1 SGHKS, CDR2 YYEKEE (reference sequence). The CDR3 totals 11 residues. Trimming removed 4 bases from V and 10 bases from J, with 8 bases in between. Here the CDR3 reads CASSPGGKLFF. CDR3 coding DNA: TGTGCCAGCAGCCCGGGTGGAAAACTGTTTTTT.

This chain joins TRBV10-1 and TRBJ2-7; D is unclear. V lost 3 bases and J lost 2, with 17 bases in between. Germline lookup yields CDR1 WNHNN and CDR2 SYGVQD (reference sequence). CDR3 size: 16 residues. The CDR3 bases are TGCGCCAGCAGTGACCCCGGCACGCCAATTCCCTACGAGCAGTACTTC. This sequence encodes CASSDPGTPIPYEQYF.

The chain employs TRBV19 and TRBJ1-5; D perhaps matches TRBD1 (5 bases). The CDR3 totals 13 residues. Between the trimmed V and J ends, which lost 5 bases and 5 bases, there was a span of 10 bases. Germline assignment: CDR1 LNHDA and CDR2 SQIVND (reference sequence). The CDR3 here is CASSGDRDQPQHF. In nucleotides, the CDR3 is TGTGCCAGTAGTGGGGACCGAGATCAGCCCCAGCATTTT.

This clone occurred a few times. The J gene is TRBJ1-1, the V gene TRBV5-1; no definite D call. CDR3 size: 13 residues. CDR1 and CDR2 (germline): SGHRS, YFSETQ. Trimming took off 0 bases at V and 1 base at J, with 4 bases between the two ends. The CDR3 loop reads CASSLGENTEAFF. The CDR3 DNA sequence: TGCGCCAGCAGCTTGGGTGAGAACACTGAAGCTTTCTTT.

The chain combines TRBV7-9 with TRBJ2-3; TRBD2 agrees at 8 bases. The CDR3 is made up of 15 amino acids. After removal of 0 bases from V and 6 bases from J, the junction contained 5 bases not matched to a gene. Per the germline V gene, CDR1 is SEHNR and CDR2 is FQNEAQ (reference sequence). This chain's CDR3 is CASSLAAGVVDTQYF. In DNA, the CDR3 is TGTGCCAGCAGCTTAGCAGCGGGAGTGGTTGATACGCAGTATTTT.

A single count supports this clone. DNA for the CDR3: TGTGCCAGCAGTGAAACTCTGAACACTGAAGCTTTCTTT. Protein: CASSETLNTEAFF. This chain links TRBV6-1 with TRBJ1-1; D gene ambiguous. V was cut by 2 bases and J by 0 bases, with 4 bases left in between. CDR1 is MNHNS and CDR2 is SASEGT in the germline V gene. The length of the CDR3 is 13 residues.

The chain carries TRBV7-9 and TRBJ2-1; 9 nucleotides match TRBD2. Germline V CDR1 and CDR2: SEHNR, FQNEAQ (reference sequence). V dropped 2 bases and J dropped 7; count of bases not matched to a gene: 3. The CDR3 runs 14 residues. CDR3 in amino acids: CASSLRLAENEQFF. CDR3 sequence (DNA): TGTGCCAGCAGCTTAAGACTAGCGGAGAATGAGCAGTTCTTC.

This sequence joins TRBV7-9 and TRBJ2-3; 9 bases are a match to TRBD1. Germline V CDR1 and CDR2: SEHNR, FQNEAQ (reference sequence). The CDR3 sequence is 16 residues long. Losses at the gene ends were 5 bases for V and 7 bases for J; bases not matched to a gene: 13. Here the CDR3 DNA reads TGTGCCAGCAGCCCAGCCGGGGGACAGGGCGCGTATACGCAGTATTTT. As protein: CASSPAGGQGAYTQYF.

This chain connects TRBV18 to TRBJ2-5; D is ambiguous. The tail of the sequence fits TRBJ2-7 better, so the J call may be wrong. Germline-derived CDR1 and CDR2 are KGHSH and LQKENI. CDR3 size: 12 residues. The CDR3 DNA reads TGTGCCAGCTCACCCAGCAAGGACGAGCAGTACTTC. Its translation is CASSPSKDEQYF.

The J gene is TRBJ1-1, the V gene TRBV7-9, with a weak D call TRBD1 (5 bases). Trimming shortened V by 6 bases and J by 7 bases, and 15 bases separated the two germline ends. The length of the CDR3 is 13 residues. Germline V CDR1 and CDR2: SEHNR, FQNEAQ (reference sequence). CDR3 nucleotides: TGTGCCAGCAGACCCCCCCGGGGGGGTGAAGCTTTCTTT. It is translated as CASRPPRGGEAFF.

The chain carries TRBV7-2 and TRBJ1-3, with 10 bases aligning to TRBD1. The CDR3 extends over 19 amino acids. The germline gives CDR1 SGHTA, CDR2 FQGNSA. Trimming removed 0 bases from V and 5 bases from J; junction bases left unmatched: 13. The CDR3 bases are TGTGCCAGCAGCTTAGCCCGGGACAGGGGAGCTAACAGGAGAAACACCATATATTTT. Protein: CASSLARDRGANRRNTIYF.

J is TRBJ1-5 and V is TRBV4-2; maybe TRBD1 (6 bases). The germline V and J ends were trimmed by 1 base and 3 bases, with 7 bases remaining between them. The CDR3 spans 14 residues. Germline CDR1 is LGHNA and CDR2 is YNFKEQ. The CDR3 bases are TGTGCCAGCAGCCAAGGGACAGACAATCAGCCCCAGCATTTT. Translating gives CASSQGTDNQPQHF.

The chain combines TRBV7-9 with TRBJ2-1, with D possibly being TRBD1 or TRBD2 (5 bases each). V was clipped by 8 bases and J by 5 bases, with 16 bases between them. The CDR3 length is 14 residues. The germline V gene encodes CDR1 SEHNR and CDR2 FQNEAQ (reference sequence). The DNA of the CDR3 is TGTGCCAGCGACACTGTAGAGGGGCACAATGAGCAGTTCTTC. Translation: CASDTVEGHNEQFF.

The rearrangement joins TRBV27 to TRBJ2-3, with TRBD2 as a possible D gene (6 bases). The CDR3 runs 15 residues. Germline loops: CDR1 MNHEY, CDR2 SMNVEV (reference sequence). Trimming cost V 3 bases and J 2 bases, with 12 bases left between them. CDR3 in DNA: TGTGCCAGCAGTTTCCAACGGGAGTACACAGATACGCAGTATTTT. It codes for CASSFQREYTDTQYF.

The genes are TRBV5-8 and TRBJ1-2; 9 bases align to TRBD1. This CDR3 is built from 14 residues. In germline, CDR1 is SGHTS, CDR2 YDEGEE. Losses at the gene ends were 1 base for V and 6 bases for J; bases not matched to a gene: 4. CDR3 residues: CASSLTGTGNGYTF. The CDR3 DNA follows: TGTGCCAGCAGCTTGACCGGGACAGGGAATGGCTACACCTTC. Looking up the rest from reference TRBV5-8 and TRBJ1-2 gives the full variable domain: EAGVTQSPTHLIKTRGQQATLRCSPISGHTSVYWYQQALGLGLQFLLWYDEGEERNRGNFPPRFSGRQFPNYSSELNVNALELEDSALYLCASSLTGTGNGYTFGSGTRLTVV.

This chain joins TRBV6-6 and TRBJ1-4; 11 positions agree with TRBD1. The CDR3 totals 16 residues. V trimming: 0 bases; J trimming: 8 bases; junction bases outside the gene matches: 5. Germline V CDR1 and CDR2: MNHNY, SVGAGI (reference sequence). The CDR3 nucleotides read TGTGCCAGCAGTTACTCGGGACAGGGGGAGCGGGAAAAACTGTTTTTT. Translation: CASSYSGQGEREKLFF.

This rearrangement joins TRBV11-3 to TRBJ2-7; 7 bases map to TRBD1. Trimming cost V 5 bases and J 3 bases; bases outside gene matches: 10. CDR1 and CDR2 (germline): SGHNT, YENEEA. The CDR3 sequence is 15 residues long. As DNA, the CDR3 is TGTGCCAGCAGCGCCGACAGGGTCCCGTTCTACGAGCAGTACTTC. Its translation: CASSADRVPFYEQYF. Supplemented by reference TRBV11-3 and TRBJ2-7, the full variable domain reads EAGVVQSPRYKIIEKKQPVAFWCNPISGHNTLYWYLQNLGQGPELLIRYENEEAVDDSQLPKDRFSAERLKGVDSTLKIQPAELGDSAVYLCASSADRVPFYEQYFGPGTRLTVT.

The gene calls are TRBV4-2 and TRBJ2-7; no firm D call. The CDR3 consists of 14 residues. Germline V gene sequence: CDR1 LGHNA, CDR2 YNFKEQ. V lost 0 bases, J lost 4 bases, and 10 bases lay in between. The CDR3 sequence is CASSQDTATYEQYF. The CDR3 DNA follows: TGTGCCAGCAGCCAAGATACAGCAACATACGAGCAGTACTTC.

This chain joins TRBV7-9 and TRBJ2-5; tentatively, D is TRBD2 (5 bases). In germline, CDR1 is SEHNR, CDR2 FQNEAQ (reference sequence). The V gene lost 5 bases and the J gene lost 1 base, with 17 bases spanning the gap. The length of the CDR3 is 16 residues. The CDR3: CASSIQAVGVQETQYF. In DNA, the CDR3 is TGTGCCAGCAGCATCCAAGCGGTCGGGGTCCAAGAGACCCAGTACTTC.

This clone has just one count. The chain links TRBV18 to TRBJ2-1; 8 bases are a match to TRBD2. With V trimmed by 3 bases and J by 4 bases, 5 bases remained unmatched. The CDR3 sequence is 15 residues long. The germline V gene encodes CDR1 KGHSH and CDR2 LQKENI. In DNA form, the CDR3 reads TGTGCCAGCTCACCCGGGAGGGCCGCGTACAATGAGCAGTTCTTC. This translates into CASSPGRAAYNEQFF.